This T cell receptor (beta chain) was retrieved from a study of siplizumab effects on memory and regulatory T cells. Study-level points and caveats: In siplizumab conditions, mappable alloreactive CD4+ clones averaged roughly 64% Treg-derived, against 25% to 30% in controls. Assignment of a naive or memory phenotype failed for roughly 80-96% of the proliferating CD4+ or CD8+ clones. The alloresponse seemed to draw substantially on naive T cells, which appeared more diverse than memory cells. For siplizumab cultures, the suppressive function of their proliferating Tregs was not confirmed.

Method: immunoSEQ multiplex PCR; TCRdb's copy keeps in-frame clones and lacks some. Among more than 95,000 clones, roughly 91% were seen once, and the ten largest hold around 0.29%. Between the trimmed V and J ends, which lost 0 bases and 3 bases, there was a span of 0 bases. Germline V gene data show CDR1 as GTSNPN and CDR2 as SVGIG (reference sequence). The CDR3 extends over 11 amino acids. A word on this clone: Its target is not known.

The origin of this receptor is a human donor in good health. The sample consisted of CD4+ T cells sorted from blood. The chain couples TRBV30 to TRBJ2-1; the D is unclear. CDR3 coding DNA: TGTGCCTGGAGTGTCTACAATGAGCAGTTCTTC. Encoded protein: CAWSVYNEQFF.